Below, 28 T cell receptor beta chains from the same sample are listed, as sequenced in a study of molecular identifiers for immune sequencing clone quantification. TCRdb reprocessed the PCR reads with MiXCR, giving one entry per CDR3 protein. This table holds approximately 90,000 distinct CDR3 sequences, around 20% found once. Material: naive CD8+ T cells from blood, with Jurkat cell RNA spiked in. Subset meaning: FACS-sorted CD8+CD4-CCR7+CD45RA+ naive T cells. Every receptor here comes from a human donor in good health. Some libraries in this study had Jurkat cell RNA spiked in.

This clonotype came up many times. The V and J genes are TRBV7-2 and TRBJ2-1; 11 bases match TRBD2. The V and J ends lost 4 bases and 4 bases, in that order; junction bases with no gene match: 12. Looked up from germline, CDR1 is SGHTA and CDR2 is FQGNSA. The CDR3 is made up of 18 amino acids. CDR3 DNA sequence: TGTGCCAGCAGCTCAGCACTAGCGGGGGCCCTTGGGTACAATGAGCAGTTCTTC. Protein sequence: CASSSALAGALGYNEQFF. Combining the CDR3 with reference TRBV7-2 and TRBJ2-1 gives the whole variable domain GAGVSQSPSNKVTEKGKDVELRCDPISGHTALYWYRQSLGQGLEFLIYFQGNSAPDKSGLPSDRFSAERTGGSVSTLTIQRTQQEDSAVYLCASSSALAGALGYNEQFFGPGTRLTVL.

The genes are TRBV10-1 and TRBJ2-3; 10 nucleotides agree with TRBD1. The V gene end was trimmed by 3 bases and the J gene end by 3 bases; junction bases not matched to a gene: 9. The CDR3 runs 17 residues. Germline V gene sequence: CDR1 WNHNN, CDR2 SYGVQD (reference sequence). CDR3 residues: CASSDPPEGQGTDTQYF. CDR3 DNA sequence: TGCGCCAGCAGTGATCCTCCTGAGGGACAGGGGACAGATACGCAGTATTTT.

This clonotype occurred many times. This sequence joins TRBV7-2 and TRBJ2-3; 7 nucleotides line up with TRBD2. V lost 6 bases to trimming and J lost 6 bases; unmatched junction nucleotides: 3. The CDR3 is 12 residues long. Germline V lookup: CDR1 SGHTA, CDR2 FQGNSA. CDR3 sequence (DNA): TGTGCCAGCAGGGGAGGGATCGATACGCAGTATTTT. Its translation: CASRGGIDTQYF.

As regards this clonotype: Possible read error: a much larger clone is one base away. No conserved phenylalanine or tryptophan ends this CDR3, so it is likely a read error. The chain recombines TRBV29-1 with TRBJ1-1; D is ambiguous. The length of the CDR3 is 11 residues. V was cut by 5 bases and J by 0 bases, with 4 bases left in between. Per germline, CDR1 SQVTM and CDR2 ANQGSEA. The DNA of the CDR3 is TGCAGCGTTTCCTTGAACACTGAAGCTTTCATT. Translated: CSVSLNTEAFI.

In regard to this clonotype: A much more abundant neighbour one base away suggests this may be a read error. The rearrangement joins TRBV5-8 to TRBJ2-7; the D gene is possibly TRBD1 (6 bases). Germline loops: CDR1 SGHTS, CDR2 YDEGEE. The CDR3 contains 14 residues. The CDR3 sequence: CAGSGLGQLYEQYF. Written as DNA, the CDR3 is TGTGCCGGCAGCGGACTGGGACAACTTTACGAGCAGTACTTC.

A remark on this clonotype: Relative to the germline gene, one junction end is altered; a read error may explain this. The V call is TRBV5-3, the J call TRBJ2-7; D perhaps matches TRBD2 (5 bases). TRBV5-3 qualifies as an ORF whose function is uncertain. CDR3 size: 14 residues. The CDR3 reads CASSLEVAFYEQYF. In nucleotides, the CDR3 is TGTGCCAGCAGCTTGGAGGTGGCCTTCTACGAGCAGTACTTC.

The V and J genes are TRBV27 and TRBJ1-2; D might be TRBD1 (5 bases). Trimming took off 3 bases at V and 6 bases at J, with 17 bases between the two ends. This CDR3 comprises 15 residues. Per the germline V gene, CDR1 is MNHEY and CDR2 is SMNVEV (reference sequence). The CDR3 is CASSFDRDRANGYTF. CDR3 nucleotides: TGTGCCAGCAGTTTTGACAGAGATCGGGCTAATGGCTACACCTTC.

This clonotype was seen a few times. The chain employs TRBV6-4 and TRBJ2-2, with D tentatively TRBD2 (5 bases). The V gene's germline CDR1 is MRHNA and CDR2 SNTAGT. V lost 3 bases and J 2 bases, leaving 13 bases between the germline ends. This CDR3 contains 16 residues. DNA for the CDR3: TGTGCCAGCAGTGATCTAGCAGGAACCAACACCGGGGAGCTGTTTTTT. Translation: CASSDLAGTNTGELFF.

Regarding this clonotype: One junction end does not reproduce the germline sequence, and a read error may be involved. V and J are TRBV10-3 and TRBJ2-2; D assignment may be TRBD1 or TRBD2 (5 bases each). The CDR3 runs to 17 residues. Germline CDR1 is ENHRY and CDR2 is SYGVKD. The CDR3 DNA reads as TGTCCCATCAGTGAGGAGGTTGGACACTTGAACACCGGGGAGCTGCTTTTT. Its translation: CPISEEVGHLNTGELLF.

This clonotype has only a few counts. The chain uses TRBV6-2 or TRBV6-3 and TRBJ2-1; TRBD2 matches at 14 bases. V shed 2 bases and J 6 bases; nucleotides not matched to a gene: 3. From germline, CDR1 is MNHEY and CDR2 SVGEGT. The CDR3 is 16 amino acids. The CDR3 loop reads CASSYPTSGGANEQFF. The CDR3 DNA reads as TGTGCCAGCAGTTACCCGACTAGCGGGGGGGCCAATGAGCAGTTCTTC.

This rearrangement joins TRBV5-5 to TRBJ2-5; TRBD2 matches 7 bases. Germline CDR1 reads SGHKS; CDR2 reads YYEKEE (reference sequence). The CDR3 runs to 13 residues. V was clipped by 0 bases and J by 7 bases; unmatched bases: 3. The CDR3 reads CASSLETSPTQYF. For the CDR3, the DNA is TGTGCCAGCAGCTTGGAGACTAGCCCGACCCAGTACTTC.

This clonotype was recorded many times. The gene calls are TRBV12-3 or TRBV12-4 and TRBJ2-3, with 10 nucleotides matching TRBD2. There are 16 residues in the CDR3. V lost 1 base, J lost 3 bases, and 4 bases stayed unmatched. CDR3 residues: CASSLGGAGGTDTQYF. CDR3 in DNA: TGTGCCAGCAGTTTAGGAGGAGCGGGGGGGACAGATACGCAGTATTTT.

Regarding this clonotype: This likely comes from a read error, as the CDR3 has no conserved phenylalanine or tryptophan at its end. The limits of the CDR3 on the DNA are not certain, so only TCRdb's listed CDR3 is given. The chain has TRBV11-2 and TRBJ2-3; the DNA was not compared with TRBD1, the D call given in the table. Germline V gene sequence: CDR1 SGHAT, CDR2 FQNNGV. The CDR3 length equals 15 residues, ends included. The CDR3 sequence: CASSLGGGAPDTQYL.

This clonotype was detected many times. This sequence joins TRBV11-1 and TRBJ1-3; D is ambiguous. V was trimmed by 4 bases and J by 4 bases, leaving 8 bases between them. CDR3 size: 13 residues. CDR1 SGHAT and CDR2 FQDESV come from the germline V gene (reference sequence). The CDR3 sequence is CASSSVTGNTIYF. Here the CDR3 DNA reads TGTGCCAGCAGCTCGGTGACCGGAAACACCATATATTTT.

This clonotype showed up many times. The CDR3 loop reads CASSLDLLGRYEQYF. The CDR3 DNA is TGTGCCAGCAGTTTAGATCTGCTCGGGAGGTACGAGCAGTACTTC. V and J are TRBV27 and TRBJ2-7, with 7 bases aligning to TRBD2. The CDR3 loop spans 15 amino acids. The junction had 8 bases not matched to a gene; V was cut back by 2 bases and J by 4 bases. The germline CDR1 and CDR2 sequences are MNHEY and SMNVEV (reference sequence).

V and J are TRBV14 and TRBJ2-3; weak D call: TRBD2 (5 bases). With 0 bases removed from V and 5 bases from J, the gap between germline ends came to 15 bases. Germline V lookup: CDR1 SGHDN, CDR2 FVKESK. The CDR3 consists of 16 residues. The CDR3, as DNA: TGTGCCAGCAGCCAAGATATCCTGAGAGGGAAAGATACGCAGTATTTT. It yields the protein CASSQDILRGKDTQYF.

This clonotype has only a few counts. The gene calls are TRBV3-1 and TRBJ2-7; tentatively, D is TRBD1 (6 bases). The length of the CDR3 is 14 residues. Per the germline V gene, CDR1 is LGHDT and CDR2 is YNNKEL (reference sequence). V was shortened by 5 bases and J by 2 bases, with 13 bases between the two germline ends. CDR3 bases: TGTGCCAGCAGCGCAGGACAGAGTACCTACGAGCAGTACTTC. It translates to CASSAGQSTYEQYF.

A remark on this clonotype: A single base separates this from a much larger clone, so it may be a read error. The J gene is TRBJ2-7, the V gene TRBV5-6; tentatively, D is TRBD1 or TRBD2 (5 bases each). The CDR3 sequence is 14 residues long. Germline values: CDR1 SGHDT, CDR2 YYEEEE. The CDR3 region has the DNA TGTGCCAGCGGCTTGGTCGGGACGTCTTCCGAGCAGTACTTC. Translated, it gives CASGLVGTSSEQYF.

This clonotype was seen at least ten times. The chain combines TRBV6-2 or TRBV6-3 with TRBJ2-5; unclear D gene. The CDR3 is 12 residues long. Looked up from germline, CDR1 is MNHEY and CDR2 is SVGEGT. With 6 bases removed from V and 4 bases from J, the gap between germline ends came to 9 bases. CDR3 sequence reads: CASRHPGETQYF. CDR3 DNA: TGTGCCAGCAGACACCCAGGAGAGACCCAGTACTTC.

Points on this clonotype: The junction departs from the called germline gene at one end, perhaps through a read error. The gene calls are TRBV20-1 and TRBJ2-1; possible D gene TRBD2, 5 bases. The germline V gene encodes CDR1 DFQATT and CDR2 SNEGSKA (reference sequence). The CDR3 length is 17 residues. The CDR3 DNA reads TGCAGTGCTAGAGATCTTTTTCGGGCTAGCCCGCCTGAAGAGCAGCTCTTC. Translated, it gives CSARDLFRASPPEEQLF.

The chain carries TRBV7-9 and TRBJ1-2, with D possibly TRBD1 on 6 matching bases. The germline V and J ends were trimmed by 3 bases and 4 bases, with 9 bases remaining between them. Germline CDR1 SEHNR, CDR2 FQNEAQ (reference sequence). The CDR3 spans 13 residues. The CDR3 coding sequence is TGTGCCAGCAGCTTTACGGACAGCTATGGCTACACCTTC. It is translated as CASSFTDSYGYTF.

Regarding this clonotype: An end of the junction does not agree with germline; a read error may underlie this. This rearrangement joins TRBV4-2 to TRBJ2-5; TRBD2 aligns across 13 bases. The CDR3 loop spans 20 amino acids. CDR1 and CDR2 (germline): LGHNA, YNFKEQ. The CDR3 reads CASSQDPGLAGSLRSGAQCF. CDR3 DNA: TGTGCCAGCAGCCAAGACCCGGGACTAGCGGGATCTCTCCGCTCGGGGGCCCAGTGCTTC.

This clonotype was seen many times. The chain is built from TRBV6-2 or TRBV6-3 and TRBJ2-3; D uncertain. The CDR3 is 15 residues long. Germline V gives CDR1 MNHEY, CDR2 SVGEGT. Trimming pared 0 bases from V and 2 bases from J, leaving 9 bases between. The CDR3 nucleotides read TGTGCCAGCAGTTACTCGCGGCTGTACACAGATACGCAGTATTTT. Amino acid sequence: CASSYSRLYTDTQYF.

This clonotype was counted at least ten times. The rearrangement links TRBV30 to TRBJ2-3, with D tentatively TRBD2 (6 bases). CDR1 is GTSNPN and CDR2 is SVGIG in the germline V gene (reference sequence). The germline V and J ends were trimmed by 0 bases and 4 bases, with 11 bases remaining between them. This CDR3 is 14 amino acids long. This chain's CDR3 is CAWSVLGGADTQYF. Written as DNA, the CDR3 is TGTGCCTGGAGTGTACTGGGGGGAGCAGATACGCAGTATTTT.

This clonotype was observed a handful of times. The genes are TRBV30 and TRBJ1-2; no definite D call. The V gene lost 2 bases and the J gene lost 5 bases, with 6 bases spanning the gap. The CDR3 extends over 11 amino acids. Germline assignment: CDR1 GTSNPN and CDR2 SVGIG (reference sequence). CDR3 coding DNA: TGTGCCTGGAGTCTGGGGTATGGCTACACCTTC. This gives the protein CAWSLGYGYTF.

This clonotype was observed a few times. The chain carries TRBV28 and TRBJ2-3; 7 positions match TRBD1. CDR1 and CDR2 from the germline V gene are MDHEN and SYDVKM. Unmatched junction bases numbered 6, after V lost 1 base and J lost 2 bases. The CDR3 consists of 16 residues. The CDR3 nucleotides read TGTGCCAGCAGTTTATTAAGGGGGCCGACCACAGATACGCAGTATTTT. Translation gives CASSLLRGPTTDTQYF. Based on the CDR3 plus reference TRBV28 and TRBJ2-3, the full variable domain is DVKVTQSSRYLVKRTGEKVFLECVQDMDHENMFWYRQDPGLGLRLIYFSYDVKMKEKGDIPEGYSVSREKKERFSLILESASTNQTSMYLCASSLLRGPTTDTQYFGPGTRLTVL.

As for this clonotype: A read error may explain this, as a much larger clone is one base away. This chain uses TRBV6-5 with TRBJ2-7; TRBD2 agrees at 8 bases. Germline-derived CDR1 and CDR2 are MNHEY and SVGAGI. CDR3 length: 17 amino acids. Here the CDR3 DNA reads TGTGCCAGCAGCCCACTTTCTGTGAGTAGCGGGGTCTACGGGCAGTACTTC. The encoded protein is CASSPLSVSSGVYGQYF.

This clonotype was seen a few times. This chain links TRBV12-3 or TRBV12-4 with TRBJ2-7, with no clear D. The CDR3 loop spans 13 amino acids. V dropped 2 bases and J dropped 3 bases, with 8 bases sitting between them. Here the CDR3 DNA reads TGTGCCAGCAGTTTAACGGCCGGCTACGAGCAGTACTTC. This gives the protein CASSLTAGYEQYF.